One and the same sample provided the 32 T cell receptor beta chains below, sequenced in a study of T cells in Graves' hyperthyroidism and ophthalmopathy. TCR beta CDR3 sequences were amplified from RNA transcripts. First-round RT-PCR targeting the TCR CDR3 was performed with the HTBI primer set. Each CDR3 protein gets one entry after TCRdb re-called the multiplex PCR reads with MiXCR. The table has around 190,000 distinct CDR3 sequences, around 17% seen once. Sequencing was carried out using blood. The receptors stem from a woman aged 45 to 65 with Graves' hyperthyroidism.

This clonotype has ten or more counts. J is TRBJ2-1 and V is TRBV6-2 or TRBV6-3; 10 nucleotides line up with TRBD2. V dropped 5 bases and J dropped 2; count of bases not matched to a gene: 9. Germline V gene data show CDR1 as MNHEY and CDR2 as SVGEGT. This CDR3 has 17 residues. CDR3 loop: CASSPHGLAEAYNEQFF. The CDR3 region has the DNA TGTGCCAGCAGTCCCCACGGACTAGCGGAGGCCTACAATGAGCAGTTCTTC.

This clonotype was recorded at least ten times. The genes are TRBV18 and TRBJ2-7; 8 nucleotides align to TRBD1. V shed 1 base and J 2 bases; nucleotides not matched to a gene: 7. The CDR3 extends over 16 amino acids. CDR1 is KGHSH and CDR2 is LQKENI in the germline V gene. The CDR3 DNA is TGTGCCAGCTCACCACTCACAGGGGGTGCCACCTACGAGCAGTACTTC. Protein sequence: CASSPLTGGATYEQYF.

This clonotype showed up many times. The chain has TRBV5-1 and TRBJ1-2; 7 bases are shared with TRBD1. The CDR3 length is 16 residues. In germline, CDR1 is SGHRS, CDR2 YFSETQ. V shed 1 base and J 5 bases; nucleotides not matched to a gene: 11. The CDR3 reads CASSLTLTGNLYGYTF. The CDR3 coding sequence is TGCGCCAGCAGCTTGACTTTGACAGGGAACCTTTATGGCTACACCTTC. Using reference TRBV5-1 and TRBJ1-2 for the parts outside the CDR3, the full variable domain is KAGVTQTPRYLIKTRGQQVTLSCSPISGHRSVSWYQQTPGQGLQFLFEYFSETQRNKGNFPGRFSGRQFSNSRSEMNVSTLELGDSALYLCASSLTLTGNLYGYTFGSGTRLTVV.

This clonotype was recorded only once. The gene calls are TRBV27 and TRBJ1-1, with TRBD1 matching 9 bases. Germline CDR1 is MNHEY and CDR2 is SMNVEV (reference sequence). V shed 3 bases and J 5 bases; nucleotides not matched to a gene: 13. CDR3 size: 17 residues. For the CDR3, the DNA is TGTGCCAGCAGTTTTCTCCCAATACAGGGGGCGCGGACTGAAGCTTTCTTT. It translates to CASSFLPIQGARTEAFF.

CDR3 region: CSVVTGITEAFF. CDR3 sequence (DNA): TGCAGCGTAGTGACAGGGATCACTGAAGCTTTCTTT. V gene TRBV29-1 combines with J gene TRBJ1-1; 7 nucleotides align to TRBD1. The CDR3 is made up of 12 amino acids. Germline trimming cut 6 bases from V and 4 bases from J; bases unmatched to any gene: 5. Germline assignment: CDR1 SQVTM and CDR2 ANQGSEA. Looking up the rest from reference TRBV29-1 and TRBJ1-1 gives the full variable domain: SAVISQKPSRDICQRGTSLTIQCQVDSQVTMMFWYRQQPGQSLTLIATANQGSEATYESGFVIDKFPISRPNLTFSTLTVSNMSPEDSSIYLCSVVTGITEAFFGQGTRLTVV.

J is TRBJ2-2 and V is TRBV29-1; tentatively, D is TRBD2 (5 bases). The CDR3 extends over 11 amino acids. CDR1 and CDR2 (germline): SQVTM, ANQGSEA. Trimming shortened V by 4 bases and J by 5 bases, and 5 bases separated the two germline ends. As DNA, the CDR3 is TGCAGCGTTGGGGAGACCGGGGAGCTGTTTTTT. It is translated as CSVGETGELFF.

This clonotype was seen a few times. V and J are TRBV20-1 and TRBJ2-1, with D perhaps TRBD2 (5 bases). This CDR3 region has 12 residues. In germline, CDR1 is DFQATT, CDR2 SNEGSKA (reference sequence). Trimming stripped 6 bases from V and 8 bases from J, with 14 bases between. For the CDR3, the DNA is TGCAGTGCACTGACCGGGGTAGATGAGCAGTTCTTC. Its protein is CSALTGVDEQFF.

This clonotype was observed a few times. This could be a read error, since a much larger clone is one nucleotide away. The chain employs TRBV20-1 and TRBJ2-5, with D hard to call. CDR1 is DFQATT and CDR2 is SNEGSKA in the germline V gene (reference sequence). V lost 0 bases to trimming and J lost 7 bases, with 3 bases between them. The CDR3 runs 10 residues. DNA of the CDR3: TGCAGTGCTAGAGATGGGACCCAGTACTTC. It yields the protein CSARDGTQYF.

In this sample, this clonotype turned up many times. This chain joins TRBV6-1 and TRBJ2-2; TRBD1 agrees at 9 bases. CDR1 and CDR2 (germline): MNHNS, SASEGT. Trimming cost V 6 bases and J 3 bases; bases outside gene matches: 11. This CDR3 contains 17 residues. CDR3 DNA sequence: TGTGCCAGCAGCCCACTGACAGGGGGGGTTCACACCGGGGAGCTGTTTTTT. Translation: CASSPLTGGVHTGELFF.

The V call is TRBV6-1, the J call TRBJ1-3; D unclear. The CDR3 has 12 amino acids. Germline V gene sequence: CDR1 MNHNS, CDR2 SASEGT. Trimming cost V 8 bases and J 0 bases, with 5 bases left between them. Written as DNA, the CDR3 is TGTGCCAGCCAGAGCTCTGGAAACACCATATATTTT. It is translated as CASQSSGNTIYF.

The chain uses TRBV7-9 and TRBJ1-1, with D hard to call. Germline loops: CDR1 SEHNR, CDR2 FQNEAQ (reference sequence). Between the trimmed V and J ends, which lost 6 bases and 5 bases, there was a span of 10 bases. The CDR3 sequence is 12 residues long. For the CDR3, the DNA is TGTGCCAGCAGTCAGACCCGGACTGAAGCTTTCTTT. Translation: CASSQTRTEAFF.

This clonotype was seen a handful of times. The J gene is TRBJ2-3, the V gene TRBV6-5, with no clear D. The CDR3 loop spans 16 amino acids. Between the trimmed V and J ends, which lost 2 bases and 2 bases, there was a span of 14 bases. CDR1 is MNHEY and CDR2 is SVGAGI in the germline V gene. CDR3 nucleotides: TGTGCCAGCAGTTACAATGGGCGGAGCCTCACAGATACGCAGTATTTT. Translating gives CASSYNGRSLTDTQYF.

This clonotype showed up many times. The chain has TRBV5-1 and TRBJ1-1, with D possibly TRBD1 on 5 matching bases. The CDR3 has 16 amino acids. From germline, CDR1 is SGHRS and CDR2 YFSETQ. V gave up 7 bases and J gave up 2 bases, with 21 bases separating them. The CDR3 DNA reads as TGCGCCAGCGGATTCGCTCAGGGTTTCAGTAACACTGAAGCTTTCTTT. It is translated as CASGFAQGFSNTEAFF.

This clonotype has a handful of counts. The chain couples TRBV27 to TRBJ1-5; a weak D match, TRBD1 (6 bases). Trimming left V 1 base short and J 3 bases short, with 13 bases between. Germline V gene lookup returns CDR1 MNHEY and CDR2 SMNVEV (reference sequence). The CDR3 has 16 residues. The CDR3 reads CASSLYRGQANQPQHF. CDR3 DNA: TGTGCCAGCAGTTTATATCGGGGGCAGGCCAATCAGCCCCAGCATTTT.

Comment on this clonotype: One end of the junction does not line up with germline, which may come from a read error. The genes are TRBV9 and TRBJ2-1; D may be TRBD1 (6 bases). Germline assignment: CDR1 SGDLS and CDR2 YYNGEE. The CDR3 contains 15 residues. The CDR3 protein is CVSSALTGTYNEQFF. The CDR3 region has the DNA TGTGTCAGCAGCGCCTTAACAGGGACCTACAATGAGCAGTTCTTC. Complete variable domain (other parts from reference TRBV9 and TRBJ2-1): DSGVTQTPKHLITATGQRVTLRCSPRSGDLSVYWYQQSLDQGLQFLIQYYNGEERAKGNILERFSAQQFPDLHSELNLSSLELGDSALYFCVSSALTGTYNEQFFGPGTRLTVL.

This clonotype was recorded many times. The chain carries TRBV7-2 and TRBJ2-3, with 8 nucleotides matching TRBD2. This CDR3 comprises 15 residues. Germline V CDR1 and CDR2: SGHTA, FQGNSA. The junction had 7 bases not matched to a gene; V was cut back by 2 bases and J by 6 bases. CDR3 coding DNA: TGTGCCAGCAGCTTATCTGCGGGAGGTTTGGATACGCAGTATTTT. Translation gives CASSLSAGGLDTQYF.

A few counts support this clonotype. The rearrangement links TRBV5-1 to TRBJ1-4; maybe TRBD1 (6 bases). The ends were cut back, 4 bases at V and 3 bases at J, with 19 bases in the middle. The CDR3 is 17 residues long. Germline V gives CDR1 SGHRS, CDR2 YFSETQ. The CDR3, as DNA: TGCGCCAGCAGCCTCACACCCAACAGGGTCGCTAATGAAAAACTGTTTTTT. Translating gives CASSLTPNRVANEKLFF.

This clonotype has ten or more counts. The chain uses TRBV15 and TRBJ2-5, with 10 bases matching TRBD2. Germline lookup yields CDR1 LNHNV and CDR2 YYDKDF (reference sequence). The V gene end was trimmed by 3 bases and the J gene end by 5 bases; junction bases not matched to a gene: 6. The CDR3 consists of 15 residues. Here the CDR3 DNA reads TGTGCCACCAGCAGTCCCCTAGCGGGAGTGGAGACCCAGTACTTC. Amino acid sequence: CATSSPLAGVETQYF.

This clonotype was seen at least ten times. The J gene is TRBJ2-7, the V gene TRBV12-3 or TRBV12-4; D remains ambiguous. The CDR3 has 15 amino acids. The V end lost 3 bases, the J end lost 2 bases, and 14 bases lay between the germline ends. CDR3 nucleotides: TGTGCCAGCAGTTTTGCTACTCGACTCCCCTACGAGCAGTACTTC. This codes for CASSFATRLPYEQYF.

This clonotype ranks as large. The genes are TRBV30 and TRBJ1-1; D is possibly TRBD1 (6 bases). CDR1 and CDR2 (germline): GTSNPN, SVGIG (reference sequence). The V end lost 0 bases, the J end lost 11 bases, and 16 bases lay between the germline ends. This CDR3 spans 13 amino acids. The CDR3 region has the DNA TGTGCCTGGAGTGTGGTTGGGGGCGACGGTGCTTTCTTT. This codes for CAWSVVGGDGAFF.

This clonotype showed up many times. The chain recombines TRBV9 with TRBJ1-2, with D tentatively TRBD1 (6 bases). Trimming removed 4 bases from V and 4 bases from J, with 17 bases in between. The CDR3 has 15 amino acids. The germline V gene encodes CDR1 SGDLS and CDR2 YYNGEE. The CDR3 loop is CASSPRGGQLYGYTF. In DNA form, the CDR3 reads TGTGCCAGCAGCCCGAGGGGGGGACAACTCTATGGCTACACCTTC.

This chain joins TRBV28 and TRBJ2-6, with D hard to call. V lost 8 bases and J lost 0, with 8 bases in between. This CDR3 spans 14 amino acids. CDR1 and CDR2 from the germline V gene are MDHEN and SYDVKM. CDR3 sequence (DNA): TGTGCCAGCTTTGATTACTCTGGGGCCAACGTCCTGACTTTC. This sequence encodes CASFDYSGANVLTF.

This clonotype appeared a few times. This chain uses TRBV11-2 with TRBJ1-6; 7 nucleotides align to TRBD1. CDR1 SGHAT and CDR2 FQNNGV come from the germline V gene. The V and J ends lost 4 bases and 5 bases, in that order; junction bases with no gene match: 11. This CDR3 region has 17 residues. The CDR3 DNA reads TGTGCCAGCAGCTCCAACCGGGACAGCGTGAATAATTCACCCCTCCACTTT. Protein: CASSSNRDSVNNSPLHF.

This clonotype was found many times. The chain combines TRBV27 with TRBJ2-7, with D possibly TRBD1 on 6 matching bases. Germline V gene sequence: CDR1 MNHEY, CDR2 SMNVEV (reference sequence). The CDR3 is made up of 13 amino acids. The germline V and J ends were trimmed by 8 bases and 3 bases, with 14 bases remaining between them. This CDR3 reads CASQTGLGYEQYF. In DNA form, the CDR3 reads TGTGCCAGCCAGACAGGCTTGGGCTACGAGCAGTACTTC.

V gene TRBV7-9 combines with J gene TRBJ1-4, with 11 bases identical to TRBD1. Germline V CDR1 and CDR2: SEHNR, FQNEAQ (reference sequence). The CDR3 has 15 residues. V lost 3 bases to trimming and J lost 5 bases; unmatched junction nucleotides: 2. The CDR3 sequence is CASSFGQGANEKLFF. For the CDR3, the DNA is TGTGCCAGCAGCTTCGGACAGGGGGCGAATGAAAAACTGTTTTTT.

A remark on this clonotype: This may be a read error: a much more frequent sequence differs by one nucleotide. The chain joins TRBV2 to TRBJ2-3; 8 bases line up with TRBD1. Looked up from germline, CDR1 is SNHLY and CDR2 is FYNNEI. The CDR3 sequence is 17 residues long. J gave up 4 bases and V 5 bases, and 14 bases lay outside the gene matches. In DNA, the CDR3 is TGTGCCAGCAGTCAGACAGGGGCCACGACCTACGCAGATACGCAGTATTTT. Translating gives CASSQTGATTYADTQYF. The entire variable domain, with the rest obtained from reference TRBV2 and TRBJ2-3, is as follows: EPEVTQTPSHQVTQMGQEVILRCVPISNHLYFYWYRQILGQKVEFLVSFYNNEISEKSEIFDDQFSVERPDGSNFTLKIRSTKLEDSAMYFCASSQTGATTYADTQYFGPGTRLTVL.

This clonotype was observed a few times. V is TRBV3-1 and J is TRBJ2-2, with 9 nucleotides matching TRBD2. The ends lost 2 bases at V and 7 bases at J; junction bases unmatched: 17. The V gene's germline CDR1 is LGHDT and CDR2 YNNKEL (reference sequence). The CDR3 has 19 residues. DNA of the CDR3: TGTGCCAGCAGCCAATGGGGGACCGGGACTAGCTCCATCAGCGGGGAGCTGTTTTTT. It translates to CASSQWGTGTSSISGELFF.

This clonotype showed up many times. V is TRBV15 and J is TRBJ1-5; D is ambiguous. CDR1 and CDR2 (germline): LNHNV, YYDKDF (reference sequence). The V gene lost 1 base and the J gene lost 5 bases, with 12 bases spanning the gap. The CDR3 is 15 amino acids. The CDR3 DNA follows: TGTGCCACCAGCAGAGGTCAGATGACTGATCAGCCCCAGCATTTT. Translation gives CATSRGQMTDQPQHF.

Ten or more counts support this clonotype. The rearrangement joins TRBV9 to TRBJ1-1; 7 bases are shared with TRBD1. This CDR3 region has 16 residues. The ends lost 0 bases at V and 5 bases at J; junction bases unmatched: 10. Germline CDR1 is SGDLS and CDR2 is YYNGEE. The CDR3 region is CASSVGIGGVKTEAFF. The DNA for the CDR3 is TGTGCCAGCAGCGTAGGTATAGGGGGCGTCAAAACTGAAGCTTTCTTT.

V and J are TRBV5-1 and TRBJ2-3; D gene uncertain. The CDR3 runs 13 residues. From germline, CDR1 is SGHRS and CDR2 YFSETQ. Trimming cost V 7 bases and J 5 bases, with 14 bases left between them. The CDR3 sequence: CASHPLSRDTQYF. In DNA, the CDR3 is TGCGCCAGCCACCCATTGTCGAGAGATACGCAGTATTTT.

This clonotype showed up many times. This chain links TRBV20-1 with TRBJ2-3; perhaps TRBD2 as D (7 bases). V was trimmed by 8 bases and J by 3 bases, leaving 21 bases between them. Germline V gives CDR1 DFQATT, CDR2 SNEGSKA (reference sequence). The CDR3 has 15 residues. DNA for the CDR3: TGCAGTACCCCCCGGGGGGCAGGTACAACAGATACGCAGTATTTT. Translated: CSTPRGAGTTDTQYF.

In its sample, this clonotype was seen a few times. V usage is TRBV13 and J usage is TRBJ2-7; D unresolved. Germline CDR1 PRHDT, CDR2 FYEKMQ (reference sequence). V lost 0 bases and J 0 bases, leaving 12 bases between the germline ends. This CDR3 is 16 amino acids long. CDR3 sequence reads: CASSLGGPHSSYEQYF. CDR3 in DNA: TGTGCCAGCAGCTTAGGAGGTCCCCACAGCTCCTACGAGCAGTACTTC.